Listed below are T cell receptor beta chains from one sample, sequenced in a study of blood T cell repertoires in COVID-19. Using immunoSEQ multiplex PCR, the repertoire was profiled, and TCRdb retains in-frame clones only, with some absent. This sample has approximately 290,000 clones, with over 85% found just once. The sample was peripheral blood. The receptors stem from a woman in her 30s with COVID-19, enrolled during active disease. Each CDR3 is given with its conserved first and last residue. The D gene is left open where the match is weak. Some rows mark clone size as missing; the rest say once, few, many or name a class of expanded clone.

d_gene | len | j_gene | v_gene | abundance | CDR3nt | CDR3aa
TRBD1 | 14 | TRBJ1-1 | TRBV6-5 | . | TGTGCCAGCAGGCCGCGGACAGGGAGGACTGAAGCTTTCTTT | CASRPRTGRTEAFF
TRBD2 | 17 | TRBJ2-3 | TRBV4-1 | . | TGCGCCAGCAGCCAAGTTACTAGCGGGGGGTACACAGATACGCAGTATTTT | CASSQVTSGGYTDTQYF
TRBD2 | 17 | TRBJ2-1 | TRBV27 | . | TGTGCCAGCAGTCCCCCTTTTGGGCTAGCGGGGAACAATGAGCAGTTCTTC | CASSPPFGLAGNNEQFF
TRBD1 | 15 | TRBJ2-7 | TRBV7-8 | once | TGTGCCAGCAGACCGAACCGGGACAGTACCTACGAGCAGTACTTC | CASRPNRDSTYEQYF
TRBD1 | 15 | TRBJ2-7 | TRBV7-9 | . | TGTGCCAGCAGTGTAGTCGGGACAGTGCTGCGGGAGCAGTACTTC | CASSVVGTVLREQYF
. | 12 | TRBJ1-3 | TRBV30 | . | TGTGCCTGGAGGGCAGGGAGAAACACCATATATTTT | CAWRAGRNTIYF
TRBD1 | 15 | TRBJ1-1 | TRBV28 | . | TGTGCCAGCAGTGTCCTGACAGGGGATGACACTGAAGCTTTCTTT | CASSVLTGDDTEAFF
. | 16 | TRBJ2-3 | TRBV11-2 | . | TGTGCCAGCAGCTTAGGTGGAGGGGCTAGCACAGATACGCAGTATTTT | CASSLGGGASTDTQYF
. | 16 | TRBJ2-2 | TRBV6-5 | . | TGTGCCAGCAGTTACTCGGGCCGGCTCCCCACCGGGGAGCTGTTTTTT | CASSYSGRLPTGELFF
. | 14 | TRBJ1-2 | TRBV3-1/TRBV3-2 | . | TGTGCCAGCAGCCAAGTTGGGGGAGGTAATGGCTACACCTTC | CASSQVGGGNGYTF
TRBD2 | 17 | TRBJ2-3 | TRBV5-1 | . | TGCGCCAGCAGCTCCTGGACTAGCGGGGGGGAAACGGATACGCAGTATTTT | CASSSWTSGGETDTQYF
TRBD1 | 15 | TRBJ1-4 | TRBV10-3 | . | TGTGCCATCAGTACTCCGGGACAGGGGGTTGAAAAACTGTTTTTT | CAISTPGQGVEKLFF
. | 15 | TRBJ1-1 | TRBV5-1 | once | TGCGCCAGCAGCTTGGGTGTGGGGGCCGGCACTGAAGCTTTCTTT | CASSLGVGAGTEAFF
TRBD1 | 14 | TRBJ1-5 | TRBV27 | once | TGTGCCAGCAGTCCGAGACAGGGACTTCAGCCCCAGCATTTT | CASSPRQGLQPQHF
. | 14 | TRBJ1-5 | TRBV11-2 | . | TGTGCCAGCAGCTTAGAGAGGCAGGGTCAGCCCCAGCATTTT | CASSLERQGQPQHF
. | 14 | TRBJ1-1 | TRBV6-5 | . | TGTGCCAGCAGACCACCGGGACAGAACACTGAAGCTTTCTTT | CASRPPGQNTEAFF
. | 14 | TRBJ1-1 | TRBV12-5 | . | TGTGCTAGTGGCTTGTCGGTAGGGAGAACTGAAGCTTTCTTT | CASGLSVGRTEAFF
. | 12 | TRBJ2-7 | TRBV7-9 | . | TGTGCCAGCAGCCTCTTCCCCTACGAGCAGTACTTC | CASSLFPYEQYF
. | 13 | TRBJ2-2 | TRBV19 | . | TGTGCCAGTAGTATAAGGGGGAACGGGGAGCTGTTTTTT | CASSIRGNGELFF
. | 15 | TRBJ1-4 | TRBV7-8 | . | TGTGCCAGCACCCTGGGTGGGACATTCGGTGAAAAACTGTTTTTT | CASTLGGTFGEKLFF
TRBD2 | 14 | TRBJ2-1 | TRBV19 | . | TGTGCCAGTAGTCGTCGGGGGGGCATGGATGAGCAGTTCTTC | CASSRRGGMDEQFF
. | 13 | TRBJ1-5 | TRBV4-1 | . | TGCGCCAGCAGCCAACCCCTAGTACAGCCCCAGCATTTT | CASSQPLVQPQHF
. | 15 | TRBJ2-5 | TRBV19 | . | TGTGCCAGCTCCACGGGTCGGACAATACAAGAGACCCAGTACTTC | CASSTGRTIQETQYF
. | 12 | TRBJ1-1 | TRBV6-5 | . | TGTGCCAGCAGGCACGGCCCTTCAGGGGCTTTCTTT | CASRHGPSGAFF
. | 13 | TRBJ2-2 | TRBV3-1/TRBV3-2 | few | TGTGCCAGCAGCCCCCATAACACCGGGGAGCTGTTTTTT | CASSPHNTGELFF
. | 14 | TRBJ1-2 | TRBV5-1 | . | TGCGCCAGCAGCCCGGGGGACGGCGACTATGGCTACACCTTC | CASSPGDGDYGYTF
. | 14 | TRBJ1-5 | TRBV19 | . | TGTGCCAGTAGTATAGGGGGGGGGACGGAGCCCCAGCATTTT | CASSIGGGTEPQHF
. | 16 | TRBJ2-2 | TRBV5-4 | . | TGTGCCAGCAGGGCATTGAAACAGGGACAAACCGGGGAGCTGTTTTTT | CASRALKQGQTGELFF
. | 14 | TRBJ2-2 | TRBV19 | . | TGTGCCAGCGGGAGTTTGTCGTCCACCGGGGAGCTGTTTTTT | CASGSLSSTGELFF
. | 14 | TRBJ2-7 | TRBV18 | . | TGTGCCAGCTCACTAGGACAGAGCTCCTACGAGCAGTACTTC | CASSLGQSSYEQYF
. | 15 | TRBJ1-1 | TRBV19 | . | TGTGCCAGTAGGCAGGGTGCTTTTTCGGACACTGAAGCTTTCTTT | CASRQGAFSDTEAFF
. | 16 | TRBJ1-4 | TRBV21-1 | . | TGTGCCTCGTCCACAGGGGAGCAGGACCTTAATGAAAAACTGTTTTTT | CASSTGEQDLNEKLFF
. | 14 | TRBJ2-7 | TRBV9 | . | TGTGCCAGCAGCGTCGATGACAGCACCTACGAGCAGTACTTC | CASSVDDSTYEQYF